The clone carrying this T cell receptor beta chain has a handful of counts. The antigen is not known. Germline assignment: CDR1 MNHEY and CDR2 SVGAGI. This CDR3 contains 14 residues. V was clipped by 6 bases and J by 6 bases; unmatched bases: 10. The assay was immunoSEQ multiplex PCR, and TCRdb's table has in-frame clones only and misses some. The sample has 12,000 or so clones; about 80% are singletons. This sample is part of a study of T cell repertoires in ileal Crohn's disease. Study at large: About half of patients got postoperative therapy: 11 thiopurines, fewer than 20 anti-TNF.

Study conclusions and caveats: Clonality above 26.8% at surgery always came with endoscopic recurrence.

The receptor was derived from an adult with Crohn's disease. V is TRBV6-5 and J is TRBJ2-7; 8 nucleotides agree with TRBD1. Sequenced material: ileal tissue. DNA for the CDR3: TGTGCCAGCAGCGAACAGGGGGTCTCGTTCGAGCAGTACTTC. This translates into CASSEQGVSFEQYF.